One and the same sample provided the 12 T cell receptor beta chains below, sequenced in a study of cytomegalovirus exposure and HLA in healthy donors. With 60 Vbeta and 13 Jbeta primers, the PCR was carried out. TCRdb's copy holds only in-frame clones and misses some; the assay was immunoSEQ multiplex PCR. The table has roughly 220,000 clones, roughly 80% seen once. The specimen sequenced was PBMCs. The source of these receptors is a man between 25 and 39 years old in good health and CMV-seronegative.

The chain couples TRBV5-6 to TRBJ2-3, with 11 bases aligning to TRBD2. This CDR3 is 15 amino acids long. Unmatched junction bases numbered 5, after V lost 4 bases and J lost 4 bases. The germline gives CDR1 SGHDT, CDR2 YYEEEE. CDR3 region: CASSRLAGGADTQYF. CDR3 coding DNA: TGTGCCAGCAGCCGGCTAGCGGGGGGCGCAGATACGCAGTATTTT.

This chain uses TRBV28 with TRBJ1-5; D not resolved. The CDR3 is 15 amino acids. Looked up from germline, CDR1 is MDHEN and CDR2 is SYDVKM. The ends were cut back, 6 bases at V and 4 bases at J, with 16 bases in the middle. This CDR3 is CASRSGSWVNQPQHF. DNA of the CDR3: TGTGCCAGCAGATCAGGATCGTGGGTTAATCAGCCCCAGCATTTT.

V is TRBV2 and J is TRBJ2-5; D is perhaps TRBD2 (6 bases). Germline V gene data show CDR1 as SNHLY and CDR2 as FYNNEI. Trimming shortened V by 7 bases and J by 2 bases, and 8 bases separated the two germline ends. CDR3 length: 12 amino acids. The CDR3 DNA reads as TGTGCCAGCACAGGGAGGCAAGAGACCCAGTACTTC. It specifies CASTGRQETQYF. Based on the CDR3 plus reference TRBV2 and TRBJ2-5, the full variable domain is EPEVTQTPSHQVTQMGQEVILRCVPISNHLYFYWYRQILGQKVEFLVSFYNNEISEKSEIFDDQFSVERPDGSNFTLKIRSTKLEDSAMYFCASTGRQETQYFGPGTRLLVL.

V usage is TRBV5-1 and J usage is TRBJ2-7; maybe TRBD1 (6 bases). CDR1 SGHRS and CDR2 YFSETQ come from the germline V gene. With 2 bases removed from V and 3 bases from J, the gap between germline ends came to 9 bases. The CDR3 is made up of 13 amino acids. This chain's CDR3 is CASSFPGVYEQYF. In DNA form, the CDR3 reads TGCGCCAGCAGCTTCCCAGGGGTCTACGAGCAGTACTTC.

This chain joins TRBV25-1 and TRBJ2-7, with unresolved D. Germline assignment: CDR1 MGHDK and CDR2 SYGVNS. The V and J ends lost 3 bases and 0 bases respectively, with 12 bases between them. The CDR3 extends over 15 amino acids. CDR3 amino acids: CASSDESYSSYEQYF. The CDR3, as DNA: TGTGCCAGCAGTGATGAGTCGTATAGCTCCTACGAGCAGTACTTC.

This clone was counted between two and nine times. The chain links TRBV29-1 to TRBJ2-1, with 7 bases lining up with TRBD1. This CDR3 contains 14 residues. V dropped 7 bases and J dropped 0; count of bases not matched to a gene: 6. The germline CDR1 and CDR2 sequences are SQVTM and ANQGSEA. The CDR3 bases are TGCAGCGCCGGGACAGCAGTCTCCTACAATGAGCAGTTCTTC. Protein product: CSAGTAVSYNEQFF.

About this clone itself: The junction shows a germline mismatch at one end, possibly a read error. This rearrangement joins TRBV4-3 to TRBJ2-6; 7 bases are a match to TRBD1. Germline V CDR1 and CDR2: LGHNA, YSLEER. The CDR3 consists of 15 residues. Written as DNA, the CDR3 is TGCGCCAGCAGCCCAAGACAGGGAAGGGCCAGCGTCCTGACTTTC. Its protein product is CASSPRQGRASVLTF.

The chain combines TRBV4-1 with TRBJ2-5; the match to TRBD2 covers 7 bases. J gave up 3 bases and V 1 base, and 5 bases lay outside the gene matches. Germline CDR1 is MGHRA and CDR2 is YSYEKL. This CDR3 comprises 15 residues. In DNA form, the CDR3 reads TGCGCCAGCAGCCAAGGGGTTGGGGGGGAAGAGACCCAGTACTTC. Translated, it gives CASSQGVGGEETQYF.

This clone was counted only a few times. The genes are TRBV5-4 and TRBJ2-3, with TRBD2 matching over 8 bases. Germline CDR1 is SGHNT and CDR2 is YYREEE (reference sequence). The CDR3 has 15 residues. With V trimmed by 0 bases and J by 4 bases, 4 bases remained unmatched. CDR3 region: CASSLAGGAADTQYF. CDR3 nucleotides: TGTGCCAGCAGCTTGGCGGGGGGGGCCGCAGATACGCAGTATTTT. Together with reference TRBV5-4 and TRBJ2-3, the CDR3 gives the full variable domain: ETGVTQSPTHLIKTRGQQVTLRCSSQSGHNTVSWYQQALGQGPQFIFQYYREEENGRGNFPPRFSGLQFPNYSSELNVNALELDDSALYLCASSLAGGAADTQYFGPGTRLTVL.

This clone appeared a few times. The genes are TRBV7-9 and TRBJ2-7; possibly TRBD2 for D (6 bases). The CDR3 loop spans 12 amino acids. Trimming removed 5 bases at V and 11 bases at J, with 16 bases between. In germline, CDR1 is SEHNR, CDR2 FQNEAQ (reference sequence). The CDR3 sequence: CASSPLGGREYF. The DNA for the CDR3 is TGTGCCAGCAGCCCCCTCGGAGGGCGGGAGTACTTC.

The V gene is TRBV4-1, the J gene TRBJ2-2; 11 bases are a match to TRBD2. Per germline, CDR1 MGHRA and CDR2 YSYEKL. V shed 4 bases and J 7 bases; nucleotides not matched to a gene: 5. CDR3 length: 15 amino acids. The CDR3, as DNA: TGCGCCAGCAGCCGCCCTAGCGGGGGGATCGGGGAGCTGTTTTTT. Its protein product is CASSRPSGGIGELFF.

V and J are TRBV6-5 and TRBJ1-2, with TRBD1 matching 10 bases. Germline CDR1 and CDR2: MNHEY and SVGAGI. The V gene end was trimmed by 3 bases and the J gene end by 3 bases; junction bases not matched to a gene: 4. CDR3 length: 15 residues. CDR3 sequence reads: CASSYTGQGDYGYTF. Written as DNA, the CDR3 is TGTGCCAGCAGTTATACCGGACAGGGGGACTATGGCTACACCTTC.